The present entry profiles one T cell receptor (beta chain) with its context. Trimming removed 4 bases at V and 6 bases at J, with 12 bases between. CDR1 LGHDT and CDR2 YNNKEL come from the germline V gene (reference sequence). The CDR3 spans 13 residues. The time point is: newly diagnosed GD, antithyroid drugs for less than 3 months. PBMC RNA served as the TCR library source. These data come from a study of regulatory T cells in long-lasting Graves disease. Assembly of TCR beta libraries relied on iRepertoire HTBI primers together with Arm-PCR of CDR3 regions. TCRdb redid the calling of the multiplex PCR reads with MiXCR, one entry per CDR3 protein. The table has approximately 300,000 distinct CDR3 sequences, about 18% seen once.

V usage is TRBV3-1 and J usage is TRBJ1-1; D is undetermined. The sequence derives from a female donor with Graves disease. The material sequenced was peripheral blood mononuclear cells (PBMCs), taken at new diagnosis, from a patient treated with antithyroid drugs. As DNA, the CDR3 is TGTGCCAGCAGCCGGTGGGAGTCCGCTGAAGCTTTCTTT. It is translated as CASSRWESAEAFF.